This is a list of T cell receptor beta chains from one sample in a study of cytomegalovirus exposure and HLA in healthy donors. Sequenced by immunoSEQ multiplex PCR; TCRdb stores in-frame clones only, minus some. The table includes under 200,000 clones, roughly an eighth detected once. Material: PBMCs. The origin of the receptors is a man aged 45-60 years in good health and CMV-seropositive. Both conserved end residues are part of each CDR3. A D gene is named only where the DNA matches it firmly. Size is stated for part of the rows, as once, few or many counts, or as a class when the clone is expanded.

TRBJ1-1	few	TRBV5-1	NA	TGCGCCAGCAGGTATAGACAGATGAACACTGAAGCTTTCTTT	CASRYRQMNTEAFF
TRBJ1-4	few	TRBV15	NA	TGTGCCACCAGCAGGGGGGGGCAGGCGAGGGGTGAAAAACTGTTTTTT	CATSRGGQARGEKLFF
TRBJ1-2	few	TRBV6-5	TRBD1	TGTGCCGGCAGCCGACAGGGGGACCGGGGCTACACCTTC	CAGSRQGDRGYTF
TRBJ1-6	few	TRBV5-1	NA	TGCGCCAGCAGCCCGACAGAGAATAATTCACCCCTCCACTTT	CASSPTENNSPLHF
TRBJ2-5	few	TRBV13	TRBD2	TGTGCCAGCAGCCCGCTATTAGCGGGGGTGAAAGAGACCCAGTACTTC	CASSPLLAGVKETQYF
TRBJ2-5	NA	TRBV15	TRBD1	TGTGCCACCAGCAGACCTACAGGGGGCTCGGAGACCCAGTACTTC	CATSRPTGGSETQYF
TRBJ2-5	few	TRBV5-1	TRBD1	TGCGCCAGCAACGTCCAGGGGGCGCGAGAGACCCAGTACTTC	CASNVQGARETQYF
TRBJ2-5	few	TRBV7-2	TRBD1	TGTGCCAGCCTCGGACAGGCGGCCCCGGGGACCCAGTACTTC	CASLGQAAPGTQYF
TRBJ2-3	few	TRBV15	TRBD1	TGTGCCACCAGCAGAGAACCCACAGGGGTACATACGCAGTATTTT	CATSREPTGVHTQYF
TRBJ2-5	NA	TRBV11-3	NA	TGTGCCAGCAGCTTAGATTTGCGGAGACAAGAGACCCAGTACTTC	CASSLDLRRQETQYF
TRBJ1-3	NA	TRBV4-2	NA	TGTGCCAGCAGCCAACAACAGCGGAATGGAAACACCATATATTTT	CASSQQQRNGNTIYF
TRBJ1-5	NA	TRBV2	TRBD1	TGTGCCAGCAGTTTGGACAGGGGGCAAGGTCAGCCCCAGCATTTT	CASSLDRGQGQPQHF
TRBJ1-3	NA	TRBV5-1	NA	TGCGCCAGCAGCCCGAGCTCTGGAAACACCATATATTTT	CASSPSSGNTIYF
TRBJ2-1	few	TRBV11-3	TRBD1	TGTGCCAGCAGCTTAAGACAGGGGGTAGGCAATGAGCAGTTCTTC	CASSLRQGVGNEQFF
TRBJ2-3	NA	TRBV15	TRBD1	TGTGCCACCAGAGACCGGACAGGACATCTAGGGACGCAGTATTTT	CATRDRTGHLGTQYF
TRBJ1-2	NA	TRBV27	NA	TGTGCCAGCAGTTTACGCGGGTTCTATGGCTACACCTTC	CASSLRGFYGYTF
TRBJ2-2	few	TRBV5-6	NA	TGTGCCAGCAGCTTGGCCAACCGGGGGTTCACCGGGGAGCTGTTTTTT	CASSLANRGFTGELFF
TRBJ1-2	NA	TRBV9	TRBD1	TGTGCCAGCAGTACAGGGGCCCCTGGTCTGTATGGCTACACCTTC	CASSTGAPGLYGYTF
TRBJ1-6	few	TRBV5-1	TRBD1	TGCGCCAGCAGCGGGGGGACAGCTTATAATTCACCCCTCCACTTT	CASSGGTAYNSPLHF
TRBJ2-5	NA	TRBV5-4	NA	TGTGCCAGCAGCACGAGAGACAGGGCGGGAATAAAGACCCAGTACTTC	CASSTRDRAGIKTQYF
TRBJ1-5	few	TRBV19	NA	TGTGCCAGTAGTATAGATCGGGGGGGAGGTCAGCCCCAGCATTTT	CASSIDRGGGQPQHF
TRBJ2-5	few	TRBV5-6	TRBD1	TGTGCCAGCAGCCGGGAGGGGGACAGGGGGATAGAGACCCAGTACTTC	CASSREGDRGIETQYF
TRBJ2-7	NA	TRBV5-1	TRBD1	TGCGCCAGCAGCCTAAACAGGGGGAGGCACGAGCAGTACTTC	CASSLNRGRHEQYF
TRBJ2-1	NA	TRBV2	TRBD1	TGTGCCAGCAGCGACCGGGACAGGGGGCTTGATGAGCAGTTCTTC	CASSDRDRGLDEQFF
TRBJ1-1	few	TRBV7-8	TRBD1	TGTGCCAGCAGCCCCACCCGGACAGGGGAGGGCCACACTGAAGCTTTCTTT	CASSPTRTGEGHTEAFF
TRBJ2-1	NA	TRBV7-9	TRBD1	TGTGCCAGCAGCCCCCGACAGGGGCTTGAGCAGTTCTTC	CASSPRQGLEQFF
TRBJ1-5	NA	TRBV4-1	TRBD1	TGCGCCAGCAGCCAACAACAGGGGAACCAGCCCCAGCATTTT	CASSQQQGNQPQHF